These 15 T cell receptor beta chains were sequenced from one sample in a study of blood T cell repertoires in COVID-19. Sequenced by immunoSEQ multiplex PCR; TCRdb stores in-frame clones only, minus some. The sample includes about 300,000 clones, 89% of them seen just once. Input material: peripheral blood. The receptor source for this set is a man between 18 and 35 years old who had recovered from COVID-19.

The chain employs TRBV4-1 and TRBJ2-2, with 10 bases aligning to TRBD1. V was clipped by 0 bases and J by 2 bases; unmatched bases: 3. The germline CDR1 and CDR2 sequences are MGHRA and YSYEKL. The CDR3 extends over 17 amino acids. The CDR3 sequence is CASSQDDRGLNTGELFF. DNA for the CDR3: TGCGCCAGCAGCCAAGATGACAGGGGGCTAAACACCGGGGAGCTGTTTTTT.

The chain is built from TRBV18 and TRBJ2-1; 9 nucleotides align to TRBD1. The CDR3 totals 13 residues. The J segment lost 7 bases and the V segment lost 4 bases, leaving 2 bases of the junction unmatched. Germline lookup yields CDR1 KGHSH and CDR2 LQKENI. The CDR3, as DNA: TGTGCCAGCTCACAGGGGACAGGGAATGAGCAGTTCTTC. Protein product: CASSQGTGNEQFF.

The chain's CDR3 is CASSLHPSGASNTGELFF. Here the CDR3 DNA reads TGTGCCAGCAGCCTCCATCCCTCTGGGGCCTCGAACACCGGGGAGCTGTTTTTT. The rearrangement links TRBV3-1 (or the pseudogene TRBV3-2) to TRBJ2-2, with D maybe TRBD1 (5 bases). Trimming pared 4 bases from V and 0 bases from J, leaving 18 bases between. The CDR3 extends over 18 amino acids. The germline V gene has CDR1 LGHDT and CDR2 YNNKEL (reference sequence).

Worth noting for this clone: Other nucleotide sequences in the sample specify the same CDR3. The chain is built from TRBV6-5 and TRBJ1-1; TRBD1 matches 9 bases. The germline V gene has CDR1 MNHEY and CDR2 SVGAGI. The CDR3 spans 11 residues. The V and J ends lost 6 bases and 7 bases, in that order; junction bases with no gene match: 0. Here the CDR3 reads CASRGQGEAFF. CDR3 bases: TGTGCCAGCAGGGGACAGGGTGAAGCTTTCTTT.

V gene TRBV29-1 combines with J gene TRBJ1-4; D unresolved. The germline CDR1 and CDR2 sequences are SQVTM and ANQGSEA. V was shortened by 6 bases and J by 8 bases, with 10 bases between the two germline ends. This CDR3 is 11 amino acids long. The chain's CDR3 is CSVQTREKLFF. The CDR3 DNA sequence: TGCAGCGTCCAAACTAGGGAAAAACTGTTTTTT.

V and J are TRBV14 and TRBJ1-4; D unresolved. The tail of the sequence fits TRBJ2-2 better, so the J call may be wrong. This CDR3 spans 13 amino acids. CDR1 SGHDN and CDR2 FVKESK come from the germline V gene. The CDR3 loop reads CASSHLGEGELFF. The CDR3 coding sequence is TGTGCCAGCAGCCACCTGGGCGAGGGGGAGCTGTTTTTT.

This chain joins TRBV7-2 and TRBJ2-3, with D possibly TRBD2 on 5 matching bases. This CDR3 spans 14 amino acids. Germline V CDR1 and CDR2: SGHTA, FQGNSA. Trimming took off 2 bases at V and 5 bases at J, with 11 bases between the two ends. The CDR3 DNA reads TGTGCCAGCAGCTTAAGTCTAGCTGGAGATACGCAGTATTTT. It specifies CASSLSLAGDTQYF.

This chain uses TRBV5-1 with TRBJ2-7, with D possibly matching TRBD2 (5 bases). Germline values: CDR1 SGHRS, CDR2 YFSETQ. Trimming cost V 6 bases and J 4 bases, with 11 bases left between them. The CDR3 length is 12 residues. CDR3 nucleotides: TGCGCCAGCACCTCTTCGGGGTACGAGCAGTACTTC. Amino acid sequence: CASTSSGYEQYF. The full variable domain, in which reference TRBV5-1 and TRBJ2-7 provide the parts outside the CDR3, is KAGVTQTPRYLIKTRGQQVTLSCSPISGHRSVSWYQQTPGQGLQFLFEYFSETQRNKGNFPGRFSGRQFSNSRSEMNVSTLELGDSALYLCASTSSGYEQYFGPGTRLTVT.

The V and J genes are TRBV18 and TRBJ1-5, with D possibly TRBD1 on 6 matching bases. Germline CDR1 is KGHSH and CDR2 is LQKENI. The V end lost 2 bases, the J end lost 1 base, and 9 bases lay between the germline ends. The CDR3 spans 15 residues. For the CDR3, the DNA is TGTGCCAGCTCACCAGGGGGCCTGAGCAATCAGCCCCAGCATTTT. It specifies CASSPGGLSNQPQHF.

Comment on this clone: Additional DNA sequences in this sample encode the identical CDR3. The chain combines TRBV11-3 with TRBJ2-1; the match to TRBD2 covers 10 bases. The CDR3 has 14 residues. The J segment lost 6 bases and the V segment lost 5 bases, leaving 4 bases of the junction unmatched. Germline lookup yields CDR1 SGHNT and CDR2 YENEEA. The DNA of the CDR3 is TGTGCCAGCAGCCTTGGACTAGCGGCCAATGAGCAGTTCTTC. Its translation: CASSLGLAANEQFF.

The count of this clone is one. This sequence joins TRBV15 and TRBJ1-6, with D unclear. The CDR3 consists of 13 residues. From germline, CDR1 is LNHNV and CDR2 YYDKDF (reference sequence). Trimming pared 3 bases from V and 7 bases from J, leaving 7 bases between. CDR3 sequence (DNA): TGTGCCACCAGCAGCCCTAACAATTCACCCCTCCACTTT. Translated: CATSSPNNSPLHF. Complete variable domain (other parts from reference TRBV15 and TRBJ1-6): DAMVIQNPRYQVTQFGKPVTLSCSQTLNHNVMYWYQQKSSQAPKLLFHYYDKDFNNEADTPDNFQSRRPNTSFCFLDIRSPGLGDTAMYLCATSSPNNSPLHFGNGTRLTVT.

V gene TRBV6-5 combines with J gene TRBJ2-1, with D uncertain. The CDR3 is 11 amino acids. Trimming took off 5 bases at V and 7 bases at J, with 6 bases between the two ends. Germline V gives CDR1 MNHEY, CDR2 SVGAGI. For the CDR3, the DNA is TGTGCCAGCAGTCTTCGGAATGAGCAGTTCTTC. Protein product: CASSLRNEQFF.

This clone was seen once. This chain joins TRBV5-4 and TRBJ2-1; possibly TRBD1 for D (6 bases). The germline CDR1 and CDR2 sequences are SGHNT and YYREEE (reference sequence). V shed 0 bases and J shed 0 bases, with 13 bases lying between them. This CDR3 contains 17 residues. The CDR3 loop reads CASSLDPQGHSYNEQFF. In nucleotides, the CDR3 is TGTGCCAGCAGCTTGGACCCACAGGGACACTCCTACAATGAGCAGTTCTTC.

Only one count was recorded for this clone. The chain employs TRBV11-2 and TRBJ2-1, with TRBD2 identical over 10 bases. There are 14 residues in the CDR3. The germline gives CDR1 SGHAT, CDR2 FQNNGV. V lost 5 bases and J lost 10; bases outside the gene matches: 8. CDR3 DNA: TGTGCCAGCAGCGAGGTCCTAGCGGGGGTCGAGCAGTTCTTC. It yields the protein CASSEVLAGVEQFF.

This clone has just one count. The chain has TRBV2 and TRBJ2-5; the D gene is possibly TRBD1 (5 bases). The V and J ends lost 5 bases and 2 bases respectively, with 15 bases between them. In germline, CDR1 is SNHLY, CDR2 FYNNEI. The CDR3 has 15 residues. The CDR3 region is CASSPSGRVQETQYF. In DNA, the CDR3 is TGTGCCAGCAGTCCTTCCGGCAGGGTACAAGAGACCCAGTACTTC.